This TCR beta chain was profiled in a study of T cells after yellow fever vaccination. Study details: SMART-Seq v4 Ultra Low Input handled preparation of low-cell-number fractions. Study-level findings and limits: Post-booster repertoires contained most primary-vaccination clones again (96% CD4, around 88% CD8). Bulk-population clonotypes that are abundant could appear as contaminants in FACS-sorted repertoires.

The authors made TCR cDNA by 5'RACE template switching, adding a universal primer site and UMIs. TCRdb processed the 5' RACE reads anew with MiXCR; each CDR3 protein has one entry. The sample consists of a few hundred thousand distinct CDR3 sequences, more than 8.5% of them appearing once. In regard to this clonotype: Its cognate antigen is unknown.

This TCR came from a man aged 18 to 30 who received the YFV17D yellow fever vaccine. Sequenced here: PBMCs, sampled on the day of the first yellow fever vaccination.

The CDR3 loop reads CASSTSREGWNTEAFF. Here the CDR3 DNA reads TGTGCCAGTAGTACGTCGAGGGAGGGATGGAACACTGAAGCTTTCTTT. V is TRBV19 and J is TRBJ1-1, with no clear D. The germline V and J ends were trimmed by 4 bases and 1 base, with 16 bases remaining between them. This CDR3 has 16 residues. Per germline, CDR1 LNHDA and CDR2 SQIVND (reference sequence).